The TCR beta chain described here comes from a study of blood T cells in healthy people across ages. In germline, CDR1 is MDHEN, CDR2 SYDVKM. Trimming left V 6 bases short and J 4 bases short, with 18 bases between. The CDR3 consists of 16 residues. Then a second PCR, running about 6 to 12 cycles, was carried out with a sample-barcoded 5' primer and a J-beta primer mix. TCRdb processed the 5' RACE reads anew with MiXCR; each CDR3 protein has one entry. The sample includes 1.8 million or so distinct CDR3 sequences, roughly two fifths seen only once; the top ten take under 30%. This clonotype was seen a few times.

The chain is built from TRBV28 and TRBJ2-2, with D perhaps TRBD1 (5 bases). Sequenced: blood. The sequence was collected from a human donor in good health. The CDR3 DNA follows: TGTGCCAGCAGGCCCCACCGGACACAGTCCACCGGGGAGCTGTTTTTT. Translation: CASRPHRTQSTGELFF.